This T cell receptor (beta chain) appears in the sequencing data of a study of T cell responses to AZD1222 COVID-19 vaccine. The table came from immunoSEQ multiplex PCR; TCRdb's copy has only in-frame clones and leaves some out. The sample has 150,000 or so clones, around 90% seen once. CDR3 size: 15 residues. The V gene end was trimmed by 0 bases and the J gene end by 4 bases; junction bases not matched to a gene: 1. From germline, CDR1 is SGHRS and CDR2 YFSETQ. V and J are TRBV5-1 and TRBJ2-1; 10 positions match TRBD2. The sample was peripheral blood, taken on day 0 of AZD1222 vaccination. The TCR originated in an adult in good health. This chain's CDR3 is CASSLDSGGYNEQFF. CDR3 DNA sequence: TGCGCCAGCAGCTTGGATAGCGGGGGGTACAATGAGCAGTTCTTC.